This T cell receptor (beta chain) was found in a study of CD8+ T cells in alopecia areata. Study as a whole: It was oral tofacitinib, at 5 to 10 mg twice daily, that treated patients received. A 6-month period off drug followed tofacitinib, which lasted 6 to 18 months.

Germline V gene sequence: CDR1 SGHRS, CDR2 YFSETQ. V dropped 0 bases and J dropped 5; count of bases not matched to a gene: 8. This CDR3 has 16 residues. Specified treatment: oral pan-JAK inhibitor, 5-10 mg twice daily. Both peripheral blood and punch biopsies of lesional scalp skin were obtained from patients who had alopecia areata. Extracted from the samples, RNA was reverse transcribed into cDNA to serve as the sequencing template. Sequenced by immunoSEQ multiplex PCR; TCRdb stores in-frame clones only, minus some. The sample lists more than 150,000 clones, approximately 49% seen once, with roughly a tenth in the top ten. This clone showed up just a few times.

This chain links TRBV5-1 with TRBJ2-5, with TRBD1 identical over 9 bases. Sample: CD8+ T cells sorted from blood, taken around week 54, from a patient treated with tofacitinib. The sequence derives from a human donor with alopecia areata. This chain's CDR3 is CASSLGTGGAWETQYF. The CDR3 DNA is TGCGCCAGCAGCTTGGGAACAGGGGGCGCTTGGGAGACCCAGTACTTC.